What follows is one TCR beta chain and its context. Its antigen is undetermined. Produced via immunoSEQ multiplex PCR; TCRdb's table is partial and in-frame only. Altogether 110,000 to 150,000 clones are present, 92% being singletons, with the ten largest covering under 3.5%. The sample belongs to a study of T cell responses to AZD1222 COVID-19 vaccine. Whole-study results and caveats: Most donors were white British and more were female, and clonal diversity was possibly underestimated. Spike-spanning, vaccine-associated CD4 TCRs were dominant at 160-218 and 743-854. Reports indicate that nearly half of spike-specific TCRs are directed at unmutated variant regions.

Investigators merged groups given second doses at roughly 4 or roughly 12 weeks. This receptor was taken from an adult who received the AZD1222 COVID-19 vaccine. The starting material was peripheral blood, obtained 28 days after the second AZD1222 dose.

CDR3 nucleotides: TGTGCCATCAGTGGTTCGGCTGTATCCTACGAGCAGTACTTC. Translated, it gives CAISGSAVSYEQYF. The chain has TRBV10-3 and TRBJ2-7; D is unresolved. The CDR3 extends over 14 amino acids. Per the germline V gene, CDR1 is ENHRY and CDR2 is SYGVKD. Trimming removed 4 bases from V and 1 base from J, with 11 bases in between.